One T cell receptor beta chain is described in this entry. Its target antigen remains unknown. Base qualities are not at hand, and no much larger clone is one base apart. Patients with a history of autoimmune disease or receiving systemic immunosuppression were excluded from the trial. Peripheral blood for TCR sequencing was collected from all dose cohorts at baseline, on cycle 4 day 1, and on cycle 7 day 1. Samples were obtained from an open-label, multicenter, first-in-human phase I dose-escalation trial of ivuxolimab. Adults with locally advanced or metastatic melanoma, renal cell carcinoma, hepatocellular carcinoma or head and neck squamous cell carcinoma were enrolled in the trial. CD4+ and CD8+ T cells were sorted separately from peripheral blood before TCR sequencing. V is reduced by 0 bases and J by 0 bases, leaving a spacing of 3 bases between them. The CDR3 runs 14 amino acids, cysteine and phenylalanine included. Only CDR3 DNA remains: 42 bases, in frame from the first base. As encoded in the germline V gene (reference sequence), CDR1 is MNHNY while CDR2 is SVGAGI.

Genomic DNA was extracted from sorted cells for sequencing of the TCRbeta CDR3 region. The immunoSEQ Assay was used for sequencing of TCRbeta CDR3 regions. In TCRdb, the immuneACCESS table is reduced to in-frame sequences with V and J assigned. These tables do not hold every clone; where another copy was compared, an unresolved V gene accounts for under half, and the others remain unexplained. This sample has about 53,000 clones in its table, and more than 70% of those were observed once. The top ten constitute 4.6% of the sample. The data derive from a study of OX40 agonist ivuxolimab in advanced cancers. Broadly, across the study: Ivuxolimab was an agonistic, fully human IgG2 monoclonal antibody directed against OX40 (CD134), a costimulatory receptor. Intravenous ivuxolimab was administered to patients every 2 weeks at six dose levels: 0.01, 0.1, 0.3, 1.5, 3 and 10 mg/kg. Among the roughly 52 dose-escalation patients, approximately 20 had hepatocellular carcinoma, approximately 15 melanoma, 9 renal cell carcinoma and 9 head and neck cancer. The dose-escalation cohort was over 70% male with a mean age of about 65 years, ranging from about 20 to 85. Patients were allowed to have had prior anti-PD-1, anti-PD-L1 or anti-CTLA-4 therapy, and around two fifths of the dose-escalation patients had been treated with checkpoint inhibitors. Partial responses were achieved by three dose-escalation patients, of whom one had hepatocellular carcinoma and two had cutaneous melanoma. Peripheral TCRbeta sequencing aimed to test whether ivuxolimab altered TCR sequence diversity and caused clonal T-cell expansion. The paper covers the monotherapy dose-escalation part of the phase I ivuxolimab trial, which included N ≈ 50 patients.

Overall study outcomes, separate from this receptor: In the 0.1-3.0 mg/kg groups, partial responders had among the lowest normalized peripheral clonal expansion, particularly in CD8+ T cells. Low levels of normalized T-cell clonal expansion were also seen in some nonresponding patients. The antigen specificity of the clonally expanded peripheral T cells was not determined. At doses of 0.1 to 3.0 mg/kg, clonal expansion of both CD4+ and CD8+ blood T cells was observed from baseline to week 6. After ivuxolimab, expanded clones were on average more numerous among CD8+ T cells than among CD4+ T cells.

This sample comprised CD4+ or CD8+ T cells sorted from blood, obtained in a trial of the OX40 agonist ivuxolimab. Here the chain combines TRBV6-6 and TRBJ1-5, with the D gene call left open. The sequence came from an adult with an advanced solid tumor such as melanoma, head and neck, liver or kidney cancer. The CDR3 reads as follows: CASSYSYSNQPQHF. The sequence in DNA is TGTGCCAGCAGTTACTCATATAGCAATCAGCCCCAGCATTTT.